Listed here are 21 T cell receptor beta chains from one sample, sequenced in a study of T-cell reconstitution after alpha-beta-depleted transplantation in children. Molecular barcoding with unique molecular identifiers was used for the TCRbeta library. TCRdb reanalysed the PCR reads using MiXCR and keeps one entry per CDR3 protein. This sample carries about 540,000 distinct CDR3 sequences, around 18% of them seen once, and the ten largest clones take approximately 3%. Here the sequenced sample was PBMCs from the stem cell graft donor, taken from the stem cell graft. These TCRs come from a human donor who donated a stem cell graft to a child with acute lymphoblastic leukemia.

At least ten counts were recorded for this clonotype. The chain employs TRBV15 and TRBJ2-3, with D perhaps TRBD2 (6 bases). The CDR3 length is 14 residues. Germline assignment: CDR1 LNHNV and CDR2 YYDKDF (reference sequence). Trimming removed 5 bases from V and 2 bases from J, with 11 bases in between. The CDR3 loop reads CATSPGEHTDTQYF. As DNA, the CDR3 is TGTGCCACCAGCCCGGGAGAGCACACAGATACGCAGTATTTT.

The V gene is TRBV6-1, the J gene TRBJ2-1, with 7 bases aligning to TRBD2. CDR1 is MNHNS, CDR2 SASEGT, per germline. This CDR3 spans 16 amino acids. V lost 4 bases to trimming and J lost 0 bases; unmatched junction nucleotides: 6. The CDR3 bases are TGTGCCAGCAGTGGTGGGAGGGTCAGCTCCTACAATGAGCAGTTCTTC. Its translation: CASSGGRVSSYNEQFF.

This sequence joins TRBV12-3 or TRBV12-4 and TRBJ2-7, with a weak D call TRBD2 (7 bases). The germline V and J ends were trimmed by 3 bases and 5 bases, with 11 bases remaining between them. The CDR3 totals 13 residues. CDR3 nucleotide sequence: TGTGCCAGCAGTTTGAGGGGGGGTAACGAGCAGTACTTC. Residues: CASSLRGGNEQYF.

This clonotype showed up just a few times. This sequence joins TRBV18 and TRBJ1-1; D is possibly TRBD1 (6 bases). The CDR3 extends over 11 amino acids. Looked up from germline, CDR1 is KGHSH and CDR2 is LQKENI. Trimming took 6 bases from V and 7 from J, leaving 9 bases between them. The CDR3 DNA follows: TGTGCCAGCTCGAGCAGGGGTGAAGCTTTCTTT. It codes for CASSSRGEAFF.

The CDR3 loop reads CASTKQGNTEAFF. In DNA form, the CDR3 reads TGTGCCAGTACAAAACAGGGGAACACTGAAGCTTTCTTT. This chain links TRBV12-3 or TRBV12-4 with TRBJ1-1; TRBD1 might be the D (6 bases). This CDR3 spans 13 amino acids. V was shortened by 9 bases and J by 1 base, with 12 bases between the two germline ends.

This clonotype has just a few counts. This chain links TRBV29-1 with TRBJ2-1; 11 bases are a match to TRBD2. The germline V gene encodes CDR1 SQVTM and CDR2 ANQGSEA. This CDR3 is 12 amino acids long. V gave up 7 bases and J gave up 7 bases; unmatched junction bases: 3. CDR3 loop: CSARTSGNEQFF. Here the CDR3 DNA reads TGCAGCGCCCGGACTAGCGGGAATGAGCAGTTCTTC.

This clonotype showed up just a few times. This chain uses TRBV4-1 with TRBJ2-3; D unresolved. There are 15 residues in the CDR3. Germline-derived CDR1 and CDR2 are MGHRA and YSYEKL. The V end was cut by 0 bases, the J end by 5 bases, with 12 bases between. DNA for the CDR3: TGCGCCAGCAGCCAAGATCGTCTGAGAAGAGATACGCAGTATTTT. It encodes CASSQDRLRRDTQYF.

This clonotype was found a few times. V and J are TRBV5-1 and TRBJ1-2; no clear D. Trimming removed 0 bases at V and 0 bases at J, with 6 bases between. The length of the CDR3 is 14 residues. Germline V gene lookup returns CDR1 SGHRS and CDR2 YFSETQ. The CDR3 loop is CASSLATTNYGYTF. CDR3 coding DNA: TGCGCCAGCAGCTTGGCGACAACTAACTATGGCTACACCTTC.

The chain is built from TRBV12-3 or TRBV12-4 and TRBJ2-2; D is ambiguous. This CDR3 has 14 amino acids. Trimming shortened V by 6 bases and J by 7 bases, and 15 bases separated the two germline ends. CDR3 nucleotide sequence: TGTGCCAGCAGCACCGGGCTAGTGAGCGGGGAGCTGTTTTTT. Its translation: CASSTGLVSGELFF.

This clonotype came up a few times. This sequence joins TRBV11-2 and TRBJ2-2; D is ambiguous. Looked up from germline, CDR1 is SGHAT and CDR2 is FQNNGV. CDR3 size: 15 residues. V was trimmed by 2 bases and J by 1 base, leaving 8 bases between them. The DNA for the CDR3 is TGTGCCAGCAGCTTATTCTTACGGAACACCGGGGAGCTGTTTTTT. This encodes CASSLFLRNTGELFF.

This clonotype showed up just a few times. The rearrangement joins TRBV12-3 or TRBV12-4 to TRBJ2-7, with 9 bases lining up with TRBD1. This CDR3 comprises 17 residues. V was pared by 5 bases and J by 1 base, with 12 bases of the junction left unmatched. The CDR3 coding sequence is TGTGCCAGCAGTCCGGGACAGGGAAGTGGGGCTTCCTACGAGCAGTACTTC. Its protein is CASSPGQGSGASYEQYF.

This clonotype was seen a few times. The V and J genes are TRBV20-1 and TRBJ2-1; TRBD2 agrees at 9 bases. J gave up 10 bases and V 5 bases, and 21 bases lay outside the gene matches. CDR3 length: 17 residues. In germline, CDR1 is DFQATT, CDR2 SNEGSKA (reference sequence). CDR3 sequence (DNA): TGCAGTGCTTTTGCCCTTTTAGAGCGGGAGGAAGGAGAAGAGCAGTTCTTC. Translation: CSAFALLEREEGEEQFF.

This clonotype was detected a few times. This CDR3 is CSVEDPGQGGETQYF. The DNA of the CDR3 is TGCAGCGTTGAAGATCCTGGGCAGGGGGGGGAGACCCAGTACTTC. The chain uses TRBV29-1 and TRBJ2-5; D may match TRBD1 or TRBD2 (7 bases each). The CDR3 loop spans 15 amino acids. With 0 bases removed from V and 5 bases from J, the gap between germline ends came to 16 bases. Per the germline V gene, CDR1 is SQVTM and CDR2 is ANQGSEA.

This clonotype was seen more than once but under ten times. This rearrangement joins TRBV12-3 or TRBV12-4 to TRBJ1-1; D gene ambiguous. The V and J ends lost 0 bases and 11 bases respectively, with 10 bases between them. The CDR3 extends over 12 amino acids. In nucleotides, the CDR3 is TGTGCCAGCAGTTTAGCTCGTTTGCGTGCTTTCTTT. Amino acids: CASSLARLRAFF.

The chain is built from TRBV27 and TRBJ2-5; D ambiguous. The V gene lost 3 bases and the J gene lost 2 bases, with 7 bases spanning the gap. CDR3 size: 13 residues. Germline CDR1 is MNHEY and CDR2 is SMNVEV (reference sequence). CDR3 DNA sequence: TGTGCCAGCAGTTTGTTACAGCAAGAGACCCAGTACTTC. Translation: CASSLLQQETQYF.

This clonotype came up a few times. In DNA form, the CDR3 reads TGCAGTGCTAGCGGAACATGGGCAGGGGCAAGGGAAAAACTGTTTTTT. It codes for CSASGTWAGAREKLFF. The chain links TRBV20-1 to TRBJ1-4; D might be TRBD1 (6 bases). The V gene's germline CDR1 is DFQATT and CDR2 SNEGSKA (reference sequence). This CDR3 spans 16 amino acids. V lost 3 bases and J lost 8, with 22 bases in between.

The V call is TRBV12-3 or TRBV12-4, the J call TRBJ1-1; 7 nucleotides line up with TRBD1. J gave up 7 bases and V 7 bases, and 9 bases lay outside the gene matches. The CDR3 sequence is 13 residues long. CDR3 DNA sequence: TGTGCCAGCACCCCAGACAGGGTCGATGAAGCTTTCTTT. It encodes CASTPDRVDEAFF.

This clonotype came up a few times. The chain combines TRBV24-1 with TRBJ2-1, with 7 bases that match TRBD2. This CDR3 contains 16 residues. J lost 5 bases, V lost 3 bases, and 9 bases had no gene match. The germline V gene encodes CDR1 KGHDR and CDR2 SFDVKD. CDR3 sequence reads: CATSDPLAGADNEQFF. For the CDR3, the DNA is TGTGCCACCAGTGATCCTCTGGCGGGAGCTGACAATGAGCAGTTCTTC.

The CDR3 DNA follows: TGTGCCAGCAGTGAAAATTTGCGGGAGTTGAACACTGAAGCTTTCTTT. It is translated as CASSENLRELNTEAFF. The chain is built from TRBV25-1 and TRBJ1-1; D gene unclear. CDR1 and CDR2 from the germline V gene are MGHDK and SYGVNS. CDR3 length: 16 amino acids. V lost 2 bases and J 0 bases, leaving 13 bases between the germline ends. Full variable domain (missing parts from reference TRBV25-1 and TRBJ1-1): EADIYQTPRYLVIGTGKKITLECSQTMGHDKMYWYQQDPGMELHLIHYSYGVNSTEKGDLSSESTVSRIRTEHFPLTLESARPSHTSQYLCASSENLRELNTEAFFGQGTRLTVV.

Only one count was recorded for this clonotype. This chain connects TRBV24-1 to TRBJ2-5, with 7 bases lining up with TRBD1. Germline V gene data show CDR1 as KGHDR and CDR2 as SFDVKD. Trimming took 1 base from V and 5 from J; bases not matched to a gene: 3. The CDR3 is 14 residues long. The CDR3 DNA reads TGTGCCACCAGTGATTTAGGGGGCGCGGAGACCCAGTACTTC. It specifies CATSDLGGAETQYF.

This clonotype was counted only a few times. Germline is not matched at one junction end, which may reflect a read error. In nucleotides, the CDR3 is TGTGCCACCAGCAGAGATTGGTGGGACAGGGAGATTTTT. Amino acid sequence: CATSRDWWDREIF. The chain links TRBV15 to TRBJ1-4, with 9 bases matching TRBD1. The germline gives CDR1 LNHNV, CDR2 YYDKDF (reference sequence). This CDR3 contains 13 residues.